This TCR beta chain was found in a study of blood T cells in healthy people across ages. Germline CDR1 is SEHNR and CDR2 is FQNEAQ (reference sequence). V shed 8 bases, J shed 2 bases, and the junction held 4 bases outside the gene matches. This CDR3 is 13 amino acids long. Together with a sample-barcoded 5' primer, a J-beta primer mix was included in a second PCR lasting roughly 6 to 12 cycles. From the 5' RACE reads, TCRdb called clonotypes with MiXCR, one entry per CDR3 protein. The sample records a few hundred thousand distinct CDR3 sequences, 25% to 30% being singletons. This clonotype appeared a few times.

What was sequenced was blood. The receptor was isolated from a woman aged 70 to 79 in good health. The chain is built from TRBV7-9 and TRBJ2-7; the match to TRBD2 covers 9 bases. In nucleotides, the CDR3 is TGTGCCAGCCAGCGGGGGGATCCCTACGAGCAGTACTTC. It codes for CASQRGDPYEQYF.